This T cell receptor (beta chain) was identified in a study of immunodeficiency (dated by TCRdb to between 2018 and 2021). For the study in its entirety: Repertoire analysis was performed to search for VDJ recombination defects and oligoclonality.

Concerning this clone itself: Its antigen remains unidentified. Qualities for individual bases were not recorded, and no much larger clone is one base off.

There are 13 amino acids in the CDR3, from cysteine to phenylalanine inclusive. Just CDR3 DNA is preserved here, 39 bases in frame from base 1. CDR1 SGHNT and CDR2 YENEEA were looked up in the germline V gene. Trimming removed 1 base from V and 5 bases from J, leaving 7 bases between the germline ends. What the work shows at the level of the full study, not this receptor alone: Based on top-100 and total clonotype frequencies, severe oligoclonality was found in patient CD8+ T cells but not in patient CD4+ T cells. In the entropy comparisons of patients against healthy controls, patients were shown as n=3 (open circles), and an effect of thymic development was suggested only as a possibility. V-J pairing and productive entropy in CD4+ T cells appeared similar in patients and controls.

Before TCR sequencing, CD3+CD4+ T cells were sorted out of fresh PBMCs. Genomic DNA was isolated using the QIAamp DNA Blood Mini Kit and then sent out for immunoSEQ repertoire analysis. A standard quantity of genomic DNA template was used for amplification of CDR3 regions by multiplex PCR. An Illumina platform was used to sequence the PCR products. Processing in the source paper ran as follows. Sequences were mapped to a reference, using V, D and J gene definitions from IMGT. To get rid of PCR and sequencing errors, closely related sequences were merged using a nearest-neighbor clustering algorithm. V, D and J usage was examined in productive unique and total sequences using ImmunoSEQ Analyzer tools along with R version 3.6.1. TCRdb limited this immuneACCESS table to in-frame rearrangements with V and J called. A share of clones is missing; checked studies link under half to unresolved V genes, and the rest is unexplained. That table is the source of V, J and clone size, and D and trimming were worked out from the DNA. A total of about 1,400 clones appear in this sample, 90% to 96% of them only once. The ten largest account for roughly 1.2% of the sample.

The V and J genes are TRBV11-3 and TRBJ2-3; too little of a D gene remains to name it. The material sequenced was CD4+ T cells from blood. This TCR was sampled from a girl under 10 years old. For the CDR3, the sequence is CASSLVYGDTQYF. The DNA sequence follows: TGTGCCAGCAGCTTAGTTTATGGAGATACGCAGTATTTT.